This passage covers 3 T cell receptor beta chains from one sample sequenced in a study of beta chain features in type 1 diabetes. The authors reverse transcribed all of the isolated RNA, so sequencing captured expressed TCRB transcripts. Libraries were prepared by immunoSEQ multiplex PCR; TCRdb keeps only in-frame clonotypes and omits some of them. The sample has 350,000 to 450,000 clones, more than 12% seen once. The sequenced sample consisted of naive CD4+ T cells from blood. The receptor set was obtained from a woman aged 18-30 years in good health.

This clone was observed a handful of times. The V gene is TRBV5-1, the J gene TRBJ2-3; 15 bases agree with TRBD2. J was trimmed by 4 bases and V by 3 bases; bases with no gene match: 3. The CDR3 is 16 residues long. The V gene's germline CDR1 is SGHRS and CDR2 YFSETQ. DNA for the CDR3: TGCGCCAGCAGCTCGGGACTAGCGGGAGGTTCAGATACGCAGTATTTT. Its protein product is CASSSGLAGGSDTQYF.

This sequence joins TRBV5-1 and TRBJ1-2; TRBD1 matches 8 bases. Germline CDR1 is SGHRS and CDR2 is YFSETQ. The CDR3 runs to 13 residues. J was trimmed by 7 bases and V by 5 bases; bases with no gene match: 7. Here the CDR3 DNA reads TGCGCCAGCAGGACAGGGGAGACGGCTGGCTACACCTTC. Translated: CASRTGETAGYTF.

This clone was counted only a few times. The chain employs TRBV7-2 and TRBJ2-7; TRBD2 matches at 10 bases. CDR3 length: 15 residues. Germline V gene lookup returns CDR1 SGHTA and CDR2 FQGNSA. Unmatched junction bases numbered 6, after V lost 3 bases and J lost 4 bases. CDR3 sequence: CASSFRLAGAYEQYF. The CDR3 DNA reads as TGTGCCAGCAGCTTCCGGCTAGCGGGAGCATACGAGCAGTACTTC.